This T cell receptor beta chain came from a study of blood T cell repertoires in COVID-19. Data came from immunoSEQ multiplex PCR; TCRdb stores just in-frame clones and leaves some out. The top ten clones hold 0.8% to 1% of a sample with about 430,000 clones, approximately 90% of them seen once. Germline V gives CDR1 SGHRS, CDR2 YFSETQ. The junction had 10 bases not matched to a gene; V was cut back by 4 bases and J by 5 bases. The CDR3 spans 16 residues. The sequence derives from a man younger than 35 with COVID-19, enrolled during active disease. Source material: peripheral blood. V usage is TRBV5-1 and J usage is TRBJ2-1; 9 nucleotides line up with TRBD2. This CDR3 is CASSPGRLAVDNEQFF. CDR3 DNA sequence: TGCGCCAGCAGCCCGGGTAGACTAGCGGTAGACAATGAGCAGTTCTTC.